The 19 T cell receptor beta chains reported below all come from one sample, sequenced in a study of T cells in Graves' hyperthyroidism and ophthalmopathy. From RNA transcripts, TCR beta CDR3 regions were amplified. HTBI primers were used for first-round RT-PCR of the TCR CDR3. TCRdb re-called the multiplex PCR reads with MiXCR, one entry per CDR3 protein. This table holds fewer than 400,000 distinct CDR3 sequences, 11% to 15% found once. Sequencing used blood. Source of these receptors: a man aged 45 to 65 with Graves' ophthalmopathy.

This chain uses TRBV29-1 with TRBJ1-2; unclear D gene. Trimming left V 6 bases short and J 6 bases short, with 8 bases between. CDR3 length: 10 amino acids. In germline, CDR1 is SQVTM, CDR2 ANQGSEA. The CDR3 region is CSVFEDGYTF. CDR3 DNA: TGCAGCGTCTTTGAAGATGGCTACACCTTC. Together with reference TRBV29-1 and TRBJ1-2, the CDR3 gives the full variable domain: SAVISQKPSRDICQRGTSLTIQCQVDSQVTMMFWYRQQPGQSLTLIATANQGSEATYESGFVIDKFPISRPNLTFSTLTVSNMSPEDSSIYLCSVFEDGYTFGSGTRLTVV.

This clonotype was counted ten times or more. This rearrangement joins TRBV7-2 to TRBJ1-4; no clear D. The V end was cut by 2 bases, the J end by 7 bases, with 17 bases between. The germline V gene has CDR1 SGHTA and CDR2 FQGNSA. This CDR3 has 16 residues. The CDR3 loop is CASSLYHPSSPEKLFF. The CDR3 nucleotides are TGTGCCAGCAGCTTATATCACCCGTCAAGTCCTGAAAAACTGTTTTTT. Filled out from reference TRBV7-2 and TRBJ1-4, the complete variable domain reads GAGVSQSPSNKVTEKGKDVELRCDPISGHTALYWYRQSLGQGLEFLIYFQGNSAPDKSGLPSDRFSAERTGGSVSTLTIQRTQQEDSAVYLCASSLYHPSSPEKLFFGSGTQLSVL.

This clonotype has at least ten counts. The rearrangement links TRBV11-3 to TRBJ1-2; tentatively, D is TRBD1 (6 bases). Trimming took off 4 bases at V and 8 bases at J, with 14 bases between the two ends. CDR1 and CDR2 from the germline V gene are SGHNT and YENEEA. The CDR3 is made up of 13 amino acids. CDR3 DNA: TGTGCCAGCAGCTCTACAGGGACGGGAGGCTACACCTTC. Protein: CASSSTGTGGYTF.

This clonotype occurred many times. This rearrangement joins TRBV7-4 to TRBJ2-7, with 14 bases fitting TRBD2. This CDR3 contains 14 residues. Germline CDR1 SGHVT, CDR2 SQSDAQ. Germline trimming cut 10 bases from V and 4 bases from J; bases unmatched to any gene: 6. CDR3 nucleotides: TGTGCCAACGGACTAGCGGGGGGAACTTACGAGCAGTACTTC. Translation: CANGLAGGTYEQYF. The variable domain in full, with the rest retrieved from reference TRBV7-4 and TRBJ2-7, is GAGVSQSPRYKVAKRGRDVALRCDSISGHVTLYWYRQTLGQGSEVLTYSQSDAQRDKSGRPSGRFSAERPERSVSTLKIQRTEQGDSAVYLCANGLAGGTYEQYFGPGTRLTVT.

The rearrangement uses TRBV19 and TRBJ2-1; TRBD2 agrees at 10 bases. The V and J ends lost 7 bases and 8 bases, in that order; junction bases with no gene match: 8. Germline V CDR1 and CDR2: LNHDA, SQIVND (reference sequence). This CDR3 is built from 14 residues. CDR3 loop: CASKKRLAGDEQFF. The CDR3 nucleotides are TGTGCCAGTAAGAAACGACTAGCGGGTGATGAGCAGTTCTTC.

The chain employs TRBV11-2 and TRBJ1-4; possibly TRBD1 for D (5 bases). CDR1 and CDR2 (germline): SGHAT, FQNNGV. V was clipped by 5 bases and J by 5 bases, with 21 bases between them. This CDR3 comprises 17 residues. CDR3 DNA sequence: TGTGCCAGCAGCCCAAGCCCGGGACGCGGAGGGAATGAAAAACTGTTTTTT. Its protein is CASSPSPGRGGNEKLFF.

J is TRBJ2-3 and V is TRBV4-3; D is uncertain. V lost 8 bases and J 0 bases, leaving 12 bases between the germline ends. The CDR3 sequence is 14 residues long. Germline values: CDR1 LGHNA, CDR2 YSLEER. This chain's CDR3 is CASGIFLSTDTQYF. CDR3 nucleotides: TGCGCCAGCGGGATTTTTCTTAGCACAGATACGCAGTATTTT.

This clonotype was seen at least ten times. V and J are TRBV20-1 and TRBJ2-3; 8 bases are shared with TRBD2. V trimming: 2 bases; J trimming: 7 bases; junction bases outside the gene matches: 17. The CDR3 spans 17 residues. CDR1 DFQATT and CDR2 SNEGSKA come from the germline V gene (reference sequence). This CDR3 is CSARPTGTRGTMYTQYF. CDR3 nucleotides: TGCAGTGCTAGACCCACCGGGACTAGGGGAACCATGTATACGCAGTATTTT.

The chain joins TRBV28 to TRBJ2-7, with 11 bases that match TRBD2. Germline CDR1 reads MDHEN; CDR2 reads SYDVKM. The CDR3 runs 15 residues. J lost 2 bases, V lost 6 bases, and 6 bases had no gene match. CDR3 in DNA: TGTGCCAGCAGACAGGGACTAGCGGTTGCCTACGAGCAGTACTTC. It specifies CASRQGLAVAYEQYF.

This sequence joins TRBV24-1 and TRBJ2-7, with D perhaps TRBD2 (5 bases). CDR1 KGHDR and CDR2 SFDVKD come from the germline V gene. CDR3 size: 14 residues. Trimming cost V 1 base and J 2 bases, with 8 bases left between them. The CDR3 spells CATSDLREPYEQYF. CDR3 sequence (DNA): TGTGCCACCAGTGATTTACGGGAACCCTACGAGCAGTACTTC.

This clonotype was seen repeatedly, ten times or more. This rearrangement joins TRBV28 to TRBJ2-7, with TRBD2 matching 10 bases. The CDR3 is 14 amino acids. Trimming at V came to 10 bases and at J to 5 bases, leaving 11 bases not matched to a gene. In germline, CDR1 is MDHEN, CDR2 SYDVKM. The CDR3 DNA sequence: TGTGCCATTCCCTCCGGGACTAGCGACCACGAGCAGTACTTC. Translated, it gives CAIPSGTSDHEQYF.

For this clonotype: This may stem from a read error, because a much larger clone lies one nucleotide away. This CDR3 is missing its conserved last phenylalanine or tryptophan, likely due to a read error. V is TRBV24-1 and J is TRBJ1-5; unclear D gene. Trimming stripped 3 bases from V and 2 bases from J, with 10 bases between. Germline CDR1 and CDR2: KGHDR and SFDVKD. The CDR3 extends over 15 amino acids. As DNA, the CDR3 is TGTGCCACCAGTGATCCGAGGGCGGGCAATCAGCCCCAGCATTTG. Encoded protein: CATSDPRAGNQPQHL.

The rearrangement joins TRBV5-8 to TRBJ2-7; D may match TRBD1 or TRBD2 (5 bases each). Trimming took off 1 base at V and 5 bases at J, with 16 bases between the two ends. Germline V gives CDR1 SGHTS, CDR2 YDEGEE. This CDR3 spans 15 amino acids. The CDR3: CASSLRGGRAHEQYF. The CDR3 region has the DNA TGTGCCAGCAGCTTGAGAGGAGGCAGGGCACACGAGCAGTACTTC.

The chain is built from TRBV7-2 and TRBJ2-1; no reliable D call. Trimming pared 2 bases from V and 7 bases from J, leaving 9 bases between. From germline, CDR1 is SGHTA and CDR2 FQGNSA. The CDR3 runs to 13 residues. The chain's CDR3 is CASSLFTSNEQFF. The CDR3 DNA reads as TGTGCCAGCAGCTTATTTACATCAAATGAGCAGTTCTTC.

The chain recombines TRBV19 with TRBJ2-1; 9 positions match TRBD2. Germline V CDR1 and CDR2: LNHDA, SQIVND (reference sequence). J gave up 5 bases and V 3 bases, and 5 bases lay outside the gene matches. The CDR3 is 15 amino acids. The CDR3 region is CASSIWREGDNEQFF. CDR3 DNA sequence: TGTGCCAGTAGTATTTGGCGGGAGGGGGACAATGAGCAGTTCTTC.

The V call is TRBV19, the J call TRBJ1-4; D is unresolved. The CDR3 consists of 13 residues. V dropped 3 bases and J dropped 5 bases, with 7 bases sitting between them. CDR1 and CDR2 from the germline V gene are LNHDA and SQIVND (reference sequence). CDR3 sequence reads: CASSIVRNEKLFF. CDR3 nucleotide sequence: TGTGCCAGTAGTATCGTCCGGAATGAAAAACTGTTTTTT.

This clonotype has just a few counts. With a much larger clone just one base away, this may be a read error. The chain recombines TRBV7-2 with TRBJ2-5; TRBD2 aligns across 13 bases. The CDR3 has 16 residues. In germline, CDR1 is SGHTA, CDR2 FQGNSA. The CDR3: CARSLRTSGSIETQYF. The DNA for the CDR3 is TGTGCCAGAAGCTTAAGGACTAGCGGGAGTATTGAGACCCAGTACTTC.

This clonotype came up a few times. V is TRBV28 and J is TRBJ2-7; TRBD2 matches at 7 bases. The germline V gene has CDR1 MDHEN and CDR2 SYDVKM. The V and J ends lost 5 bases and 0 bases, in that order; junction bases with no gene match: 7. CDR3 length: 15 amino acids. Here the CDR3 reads CASSALAISSYEQYF. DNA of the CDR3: TGTGCCAGCAGTGCACTAGCGATCAGCTCCTACGAGCAGTACTTC.

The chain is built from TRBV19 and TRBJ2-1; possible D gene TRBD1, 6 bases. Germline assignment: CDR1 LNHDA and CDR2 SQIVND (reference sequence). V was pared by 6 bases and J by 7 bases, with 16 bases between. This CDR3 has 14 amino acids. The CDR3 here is CASRLTGPMNEQFF. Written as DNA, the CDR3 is TGTGCCAGTAGATTAACAGGGCCTATGAATGAGCAGTTCTTC.